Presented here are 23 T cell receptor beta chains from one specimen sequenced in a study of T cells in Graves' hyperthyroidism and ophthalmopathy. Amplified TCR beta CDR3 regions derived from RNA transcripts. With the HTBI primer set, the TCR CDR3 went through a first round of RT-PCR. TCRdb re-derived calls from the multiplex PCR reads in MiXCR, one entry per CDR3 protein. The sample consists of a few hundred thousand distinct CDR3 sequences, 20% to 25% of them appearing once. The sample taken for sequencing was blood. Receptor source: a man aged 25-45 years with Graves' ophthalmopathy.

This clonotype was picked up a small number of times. The CDR3 loop is CASSLKREGPWNEQYF. As DNA, the CDR3 is TGTGCCAGCAGCCTGAAGCGGGAGGGCCCGTGGAACGAGCAGTACTTC. The rearrangement joins TRBV3-1 to TRBJ2-7, with 10 bases lining up with TRBD2. The CDR3 has 16 amino acids. V dropped 4 bases and J dropped 5; count of bases not matched to a gene: 11. The germline V gene encodes CDR1 LGHDT and CDR2 YNNKEL (reference sequence).

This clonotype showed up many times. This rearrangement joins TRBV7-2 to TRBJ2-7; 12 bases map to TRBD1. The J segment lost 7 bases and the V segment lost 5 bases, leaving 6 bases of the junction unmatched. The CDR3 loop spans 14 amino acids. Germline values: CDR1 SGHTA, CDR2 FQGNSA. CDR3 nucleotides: TGTGCCAGCAGCCCGGGGACAGGGGGCCAGGAGCAGTACTTC. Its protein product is CASSPGTGGQEQYF.

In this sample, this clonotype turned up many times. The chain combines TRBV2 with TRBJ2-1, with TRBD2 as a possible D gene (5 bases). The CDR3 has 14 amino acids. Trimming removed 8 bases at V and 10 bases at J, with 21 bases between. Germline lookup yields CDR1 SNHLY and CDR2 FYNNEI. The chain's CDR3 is CASRPAAHTMEQFF. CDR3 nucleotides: TGTGCCAGCCGTCCAGCGGCACATACAATGGAGCAGTTCTTC.

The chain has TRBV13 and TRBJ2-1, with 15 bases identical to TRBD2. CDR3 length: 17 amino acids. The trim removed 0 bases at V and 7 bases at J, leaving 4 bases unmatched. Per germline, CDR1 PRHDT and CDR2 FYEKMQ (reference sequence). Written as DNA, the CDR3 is TGTGCCAGCAGCTTAGGCCGAGGGACTAGCGGGAGGAATGAGCAGTTCTTC. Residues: CASSLGRGTSGRNEQFF.

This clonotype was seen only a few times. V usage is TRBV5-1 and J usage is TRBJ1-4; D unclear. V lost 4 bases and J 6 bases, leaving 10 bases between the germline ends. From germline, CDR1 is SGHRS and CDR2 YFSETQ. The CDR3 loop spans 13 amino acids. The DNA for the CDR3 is TGCGCCAGCAGCCCGGCGGGAGATGAAAAACTGTTTTTT. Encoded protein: CASSPAGDEKLFF.

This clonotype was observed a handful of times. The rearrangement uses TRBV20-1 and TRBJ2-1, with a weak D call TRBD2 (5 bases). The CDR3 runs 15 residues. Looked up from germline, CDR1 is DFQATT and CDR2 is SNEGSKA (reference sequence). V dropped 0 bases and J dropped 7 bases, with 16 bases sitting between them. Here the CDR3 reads CSARDRRGSRNEQFF. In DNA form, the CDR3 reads TGCAGTGCTAGAGATAGGCGCGGGTCTCGGAATGAGCAGTTCTTC.

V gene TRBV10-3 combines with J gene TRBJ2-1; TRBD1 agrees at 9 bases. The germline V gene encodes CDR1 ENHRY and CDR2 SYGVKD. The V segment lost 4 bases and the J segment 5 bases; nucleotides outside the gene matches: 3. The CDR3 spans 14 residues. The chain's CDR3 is CAISVDRGDNEQFF. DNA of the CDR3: TGTGCCATCAGTGTGGACAGGGGAGACAATGAGCAGTTCTTC.

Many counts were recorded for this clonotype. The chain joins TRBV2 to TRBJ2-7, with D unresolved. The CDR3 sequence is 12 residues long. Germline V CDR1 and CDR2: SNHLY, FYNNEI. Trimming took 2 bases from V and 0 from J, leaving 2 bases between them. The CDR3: CASSEPSYEQYF. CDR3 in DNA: TGTGCCAGCAGTGAACCCTCCTACGAGCAGTACTTC.

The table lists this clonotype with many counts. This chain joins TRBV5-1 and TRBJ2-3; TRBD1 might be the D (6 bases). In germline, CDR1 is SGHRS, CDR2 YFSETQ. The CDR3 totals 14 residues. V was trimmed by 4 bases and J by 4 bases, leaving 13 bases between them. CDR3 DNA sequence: TGCGCCAGCAGCCGTCCCGGGACATCAGATACGCAGTATTTT. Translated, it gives CASSRPGTSDTQYF.

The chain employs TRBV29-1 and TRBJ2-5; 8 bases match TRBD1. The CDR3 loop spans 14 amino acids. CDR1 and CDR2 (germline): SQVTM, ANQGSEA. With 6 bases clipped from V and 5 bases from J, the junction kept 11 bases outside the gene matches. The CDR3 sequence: CSVARTGTLETQYF. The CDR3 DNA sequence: TGCAGCGTAGCCCGGACAGGGACTTTGGAGACCCAGTACTTC.

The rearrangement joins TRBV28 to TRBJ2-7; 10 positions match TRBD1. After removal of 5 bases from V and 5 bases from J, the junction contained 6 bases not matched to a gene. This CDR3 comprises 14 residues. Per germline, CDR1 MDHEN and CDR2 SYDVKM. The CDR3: CASSPDRGSNEQYF. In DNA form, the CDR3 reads TGTGCCAGCAGTCCGGACAGGGGGAGCAACGAGCAGTACTTC.

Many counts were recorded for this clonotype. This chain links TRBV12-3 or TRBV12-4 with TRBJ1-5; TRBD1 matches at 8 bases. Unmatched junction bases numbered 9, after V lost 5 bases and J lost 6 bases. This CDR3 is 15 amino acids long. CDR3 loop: CASSRTGIMGQPQHF. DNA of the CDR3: TGTGCCAGCAGTCGGACAGGGATTATGGGTCAGCCCCAGCATTTT.

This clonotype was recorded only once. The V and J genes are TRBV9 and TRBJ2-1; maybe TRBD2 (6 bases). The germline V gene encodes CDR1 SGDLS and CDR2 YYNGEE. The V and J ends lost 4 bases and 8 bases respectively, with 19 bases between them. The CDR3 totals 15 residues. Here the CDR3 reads CASSPTTGAGDEQFF. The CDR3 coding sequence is TGTGCCAGCAGCCCGACGACGGGAGCGGGCGATGAGCAGTTCTTC.

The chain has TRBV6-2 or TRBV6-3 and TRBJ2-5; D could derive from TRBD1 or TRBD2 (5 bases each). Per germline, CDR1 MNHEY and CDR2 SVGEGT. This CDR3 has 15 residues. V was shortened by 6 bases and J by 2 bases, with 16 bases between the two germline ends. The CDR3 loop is CASRSTGREQETQYF. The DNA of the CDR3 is TGTGCCAGCAGATCGACGGGCAGGGAGCAAGAGACCCAGTACTTC.

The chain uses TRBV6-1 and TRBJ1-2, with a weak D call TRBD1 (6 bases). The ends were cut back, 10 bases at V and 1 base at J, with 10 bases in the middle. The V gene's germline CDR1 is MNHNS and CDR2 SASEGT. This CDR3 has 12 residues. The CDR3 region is CATRQVNYGYTF. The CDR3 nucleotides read TGTGCCACCCGACAGGTTAACTATGGCTACACCTTC.

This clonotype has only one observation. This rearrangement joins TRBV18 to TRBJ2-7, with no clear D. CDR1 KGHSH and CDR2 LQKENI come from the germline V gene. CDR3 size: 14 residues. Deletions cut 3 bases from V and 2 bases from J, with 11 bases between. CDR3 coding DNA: TGTGCCAGCTCACCCTCGGGCCAGACCTACGAGCAGTACTTC. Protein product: CASSPSGQTYEQYF.

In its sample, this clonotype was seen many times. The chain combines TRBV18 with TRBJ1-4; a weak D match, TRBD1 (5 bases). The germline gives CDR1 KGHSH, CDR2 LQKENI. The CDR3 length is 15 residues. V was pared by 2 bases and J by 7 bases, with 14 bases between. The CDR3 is CASSPSSGGGEKLFF. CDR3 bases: TGTGCCAGCTCACCATCGTCCGGGGGTGGTGAAAAACTGTTTTTT. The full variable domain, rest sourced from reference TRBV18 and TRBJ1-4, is NAGVMQNPRHLVRRRGQEARLRCSPMKGHSHVYWYRQLPEEGLKFMVYLQKENIIDESGMPKERFSAEFPKEGPSILRIQQVVRGDSAAYFCASSPSSGGGEKLFFGSGTQLSVL.

In nucleotides, the CDR3 is TGCGCCAGCAGCCAAGATATAGGGGCGCCGAGGGAGCAGTACTTC. The encoded protein is CASSQDIGAPREQYF. V and J are TRBV4-1 and TRBJ2-7, with D tentatively TRBD1 (5 bases). The germline V gene encodes CDR1 MGHRA and CDR2 YSYEKL. Deletions cut 0 bases from V and 7 bases from J, with 16 bases between. This CDR3 region has 15 residues.

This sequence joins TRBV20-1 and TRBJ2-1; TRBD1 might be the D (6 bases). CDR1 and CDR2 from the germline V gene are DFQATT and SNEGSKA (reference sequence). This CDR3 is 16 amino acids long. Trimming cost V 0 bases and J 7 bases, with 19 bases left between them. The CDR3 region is CSARDGAHPQGNEQFF. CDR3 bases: TGCAGTGCTAGAGATGGGGCGCACCCCCAGGGGAATGAGCAGTTCTTC.

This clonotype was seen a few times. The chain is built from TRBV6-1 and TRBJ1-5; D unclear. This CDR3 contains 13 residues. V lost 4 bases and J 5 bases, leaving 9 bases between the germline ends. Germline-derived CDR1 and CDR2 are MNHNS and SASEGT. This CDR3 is CASSADGDQPQHF. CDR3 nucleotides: TGTGCCAGCAGTGCGGATGGCGATCAGCCCCAGCATTTT.

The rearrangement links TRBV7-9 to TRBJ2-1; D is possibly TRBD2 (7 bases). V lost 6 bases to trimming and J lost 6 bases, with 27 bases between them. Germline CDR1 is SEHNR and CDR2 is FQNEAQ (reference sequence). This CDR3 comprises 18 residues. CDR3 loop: CASRGGGYASSPGNEQFF. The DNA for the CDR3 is TGTGCCAGCAGAGGCGGGGGCTACGCGTCCTCCCCCGGCAATGAGCAGTTCTTC.

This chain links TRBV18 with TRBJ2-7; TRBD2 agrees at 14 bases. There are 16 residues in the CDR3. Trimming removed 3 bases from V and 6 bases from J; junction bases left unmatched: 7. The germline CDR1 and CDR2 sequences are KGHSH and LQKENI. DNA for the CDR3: TGTGCCAGCTCACCTCTGGGACTAGCGGGAGTAACCGAGCAGTACTTC. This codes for CASSPLGLAGVTEQYF.

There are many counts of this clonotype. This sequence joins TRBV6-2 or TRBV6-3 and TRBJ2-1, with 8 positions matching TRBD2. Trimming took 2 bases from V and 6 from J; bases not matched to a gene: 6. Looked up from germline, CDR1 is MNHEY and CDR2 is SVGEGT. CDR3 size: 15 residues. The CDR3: CASSYPSGRVNEQFF. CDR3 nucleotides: TGTGCCAGCAGTTACCCCTCCGGGAGGGTCAATGAGCAGTTCTTC.